The 30 T cell receptor beta chains in this list originate from one sample, sequenced in a study of blood T cell repertoires in COVID-19. Data came from immunoSEQ multiplex PCR; TCRdb stores just in-frame clones and leaves some out. Of around 96,000 clones listed, about 96% are singletons. The sample consisted of peripheral blood. The origin of the receptors is a human donor with active COVID-19. The donor label of this sample is uncertain.

The chain carries TRBV11-3 and TRBJ2-3; the match to TRBD2 covers 13 bases. The CDR3 totals 16 residues. Trimming cost V 5 bases and J 1 base; bases outside gene matches: 3. Germline CDR1 and CDR2: SGHNT and YENEEA. CDR3 coding DNA: TGTGCCAGCAGCCTTACTAGCGGGGGGGGCACAGATACGCAGTATTTT. As protein: CASSLTSGGGTDTQYF.

V is TRBV24-1 and J is TRBJ2-7, with 9 bases aligning to TRBD1. The J segment lost 7 bases and the V segment lost 9 bases, leaving 12 bases of the junction unmatched. Per germline, CDR1 KGHDR and CDR2 SFDVKD. The CDR3 covers 14 residues. Written as DNA, the CDR3 is TGTGCCACCGCTGCCGGGACAGGGTTCAGGGAGCAGTACTTC. It translates to CATAAGTGFREQYF.

The chain employs TRBV5-6 and TRBJ2-7, with TRBD1 identical over 9 bases. The trim removed 3 bases at V and 3 bases at J, leaving 4 bases unmatched. The CDR3 runs to 14 residues. Per the germline V gene, CDR1 is SGHDT and CDR2 is YYEEEE. The CDR3: CASSSSGQGYEQYF. As DNA, the CDR3 is TGTGCCAGCAGCTCTTCGGGACAGGGCTACGAGCAGTACTTC.

The V gene is TRBV2, the J gene TRBJ2-5; D perhaps matches TRBD2 (6 bases). There are 14 residues in the CDR3. Between the trimmed V and J ends, which lost 6 bases and 0 bases, there was a span of 11 bases. The germline V gene has CDR1 SNHLY and CDR2 FYNNEI. DNA of the CDR3: TGTGCCAGCAGACCCCGGGACTACCAAGAGACCCAGTACTTC. The encoded protein is CASRPRDYQETQYF.

The V gene is TRBV27, the J gene TRBJ2-2; possibly TRBD2 for D (6 bases). This CDR3 comprises 13 residues. In germline, CDR1 is MNHEY, CDR2 SMNVEV (reference sequence). Trimming took off 4 bases at V and 3 bases at J, with 6 bases between the two ends. CDR3 nucleotide sequence: TGTGCCAGCAGTTGGGGGGACACCGGGGAGCTGTTTTTT. Protein product: CASSWGDTGELFF.

V usage is TRBV3-1 (or the pseudogene TRBV3-2) and J usage is TRBJ2-4; 8 positions match TRBD1. Germline trimming cut 4 bases from V and 0 bases from J; bases unmatched to any gene: 17. CDR3 length: 20 residues. Germline CDR1 reads LGHDT; CDR2 reads YNNKEL (reference sequence). In nucleotides, the CDR3 is TGTGCCAGCAGCCTACGGACAGGGCTCTGGTCTGGCTCAGCCAAAAACATTCAGTACTTC. Its translation is CASSLRTGLWSGSAKNIQYF.

CDR3 in amino acids: CASSPRVGGTGGVEQFF. Written as DNA, the CDR3 is TGTGCCAGCAGCCCCCGGGTGGGCGGGACAGGGGGCGTTGAGCAGTTCTTC. J is TRBJ2-1 and V is TRBV5-5; 12 bases line up with TRBD1. Losses at the gene ends were 4 bases for V and 9 bases for J; bases not matched to a gene: 14. The CDR3 totals 17 residues. The germline CDR1 and CDR2 sequences are SGHKS and YYEKEE (reference sequence). The whole variable domain, remainder taken from reference TRBV5-5 and TRBJ2-1, is DAGVTQSPTHLIKTRGQQVTLRCSPISGHKSVSWYQQVLGQGPQFIFQYYEKEERGRGNFPDRFSARQFPNYSSELNVNALLLGDSALYLCASSPRVGGTGGVEQFFGPGTRLTVL.

This clone was seen once. The rearrangement joins TRBV18 to TRBJ2-3, with a possible D match to TRBD2 (6 bases). Per the germline V gene, CDR1 is KGHSH and CDR2 is LQKENI. The CDR3 runs to 15 residues. Trimming cost V 0 bases and J 3 bases, with 10 bases left between them. The CDR3 region is CASSPPGGRTDTQYF. The CDR3 DNA follows: TGTGCCAGCTCACCACCCGGTGGGAGGACAGATACGCAGTATTTT. Combining the CDR3 with reference TRBV18 and TRBJ2-3 gives the whole variable domain NAGVMQNPRHLVRRRGQEARLRCSPMKGHSHVYWYRQLPEEGLKFMVYLQKENIIDESGMPKERFSAEFPKEGPSILRIQQVVRGDSAAYFCASSPPGGRTDTQYFGPGTRLTVL.

The count of this clone is one. The chain employs TRBV21-1 and TRBJ2-3; the table calls TRBD1, which could not be checked here. TRBV21-1 is a listed pseudogene. CDR3 length equals 15 residues. CDR3 loop: CASSQWALWTDTQYF. The CDR3 DNA is TGTGCCAGCAGCCAGTGGGCTCTATGGACAGATACGCAGTATTTT.

J is TRBJ2-1 and V is TRBV14; D remains unclear. This CDR3 is built from 15 residues. The germline V gene has CDR1 SGHDN and CDR2 FVKESK. Trimming left V 1 base short and J 1 base short, with 8 bases between. Here the CDR3 DNA reads TGTGCCAGCAGCCAAGGCTTGCAGTCCTACAATGAGCAGTTCTTC. Protein: CASSQGLQSYNEQFF.

The CDR3 bases are TGTGCCAGCAGTCCACTTGACCGAGCGGATACGCAGTATTTT. Translating it yields CASSPLDRADTQYF. This sequence joins TRBV28 and TRBJ2-3; D ambiguous. The CDR3 contains 14 residues. Per germline, CDR1 MDHEN and CDR2 SYDVKM. Trimming took off 5 bases at V and 6 bases at J, with 15 bases between the two ends.

The chain is built from TRBV6-1 and TRBJ2-2, with a possible D match to TRBD1 (6 bases). CDR1 is MNHNS, CDR2 SASEGT, per germline. The CDR3 covers 17 residues. The V end lost 3 bases, the J end lost 2 bases, and 16 bases lay between the germline ends. CDR3 coding DNA: TGTGCCAGCAGTGACAGGGACACCCGGGGAAACACCGGGGAGCTGTTTTTT. It codes for CASSDRDTRGNTGELFF.

The CDR3 DNA reads as TGTGCCAGCAGCCGCCCCTTTGGGAGGGCAAACACCATATATTTT. Translation: CASSRPFGRANTIYF. The V and J genes are TRBV11-3 and TRBJ1-3; unclear D gene. Germline CDR1 is SGHNT and CDR2 is YENEEA. Between the trimmed V and J ends, which lost 5 bases and 6 bases, there was a span of 17 bases. There are 15 residues in the CDR3.

The chain uses TRBV19 and TRBJ1-6; the match to TRBD1 covers 7 bases. This CDR3 has 16 residues. Unmatched junction bases numbered 13, after V lost 7 bases and J lost 7 bases. Germline lookup yields CDR1 LNHDA and CDR2 SQIVND (reference sequence). The chain's CDR3 is CASTHRGRDTNSPLHF. CDR3 sequence (DNA): TGTGCCAGTACCCACAGGGGCAGAGACACCAATTCACCCCTCCACTTT.

The chain couples TRBV5-4 to TRBJ1-1, with D unresolved. V lost 5 bases and J 0 bases, leaving 11 bases between the germline ends. The germline CDR1 and CDR2 sequences are SGHNT and YYREEE (reference sequence). The CDR3 has 14 amino acids. CDR3 bases: TGTGCCAGCAGGCGGGGTGGGATGAACACTGAAGCTTTCTTT. Translating it yields CASRRGGMNTEAFF.

CDR3 sequence reads: CASSKLQVAGETQYF. The CDR3 nucleotides are TGTGCCAGCAGTAAACTACAGGTGGCCGGGGAGACCCAGTACTTC. The chain combines TRBV6-5 with TRBJ2-5; possible D gene TRBD1, 5 bases. Per the germline V gene, CDR1 is MNHEY and CDR2 is SVGAGI. V shed 5 bases and J shed 5 bases, with 18 bases lying between them. The CDR3 runs to 15 residues.

The rearrangement joins TRBV11-3 to TRBJ2-7; possible D gene TRBD1, 6 bases. CDR1 is SGHNT, CDR2 YENEEA, per germline. The V end was cut by 5 bases, the J end by 6 bases, with 14 bases between. CDR3 length: 13 amino acids. This chain's CDR3 is CASSDRSGAEQYF. The CDR3 coding sequence is TGTGCCAGCAGCGACCGATCAGGGGCCGAGCAGTACTTC.

This rearrangement joins TRBV15 to TRBJ2-1; 8 bases match TRBD1. With V trimmed by 0 bases and J by 4 bases, 8 bases remained unmatched. Per the germline V gene, CDR1 is LNHNV and CDR2 is YYDKDF (reference sequence). The CDR3 loop spans 17 amino acids. The chain's CDR3 is CATSRDIATGEYNEQFF. CDR3 DNA: TGTGCCACCAGCAGAGACATTGCGACAGGGGAGTACAATGAGCAGTTCTTC.

The CDR3 DNA reads TGTGCCAGTAGTATAGCCGGCGGGAGCAGGGAGCAGTACTTC. Protein product: CASSIAGGSREQYF. The rearrangement links TRBV19 to TRBJ2-7; 7 nucleotides line up with TRBD2. V trimming: 1 base; J trimming: 7 bases; junction bases outside the gene matches: 7. The germline CDR1 and CDR2 sequences are LNHDA and SQIVND (reference sequence). CDR3 length: 14 amino acids.

V is TRBV25-1 and J is TRBJ2-5, with 10 bases fitting TRBD2. CDR1 is MGHDK, CDR2 SYGVNS, per germline. The trim removed 2 bases at V and 4 bases at J, leaving 4 bases unmatched. This CDR3 has 15 residues. The CDR3 nucleotides read TGTGCCAGCAGTGAACCTAGCGGGAGCGGAGAGACCCAGTACTTC. This encodes CASSEPSGSGETQYF.

The genes are TRBV3-1 (or the pseudogene TRBV3-2) and TRBJ2-3; possibly TRBD2 for D (6 bases). V gave up 1 base and J gave up 0 bases, with 8 bases separating them. This CDR3 is built from 15 residues. Germline-derived CDR1 and CDR2 are LGHDT and YNNKEL (reference sequence). The CDR3 DNA is TGTGCCAGCAGCCAAGGGGGGACTAGCACAGATACGCAGTATTTT. Residues: CASSQGGTSTDTQYF.

The chain uses TRBV5-1 and TRBJ2-7; a weak D match, TRBD1 (5 bases). The germline V and J ends were trimmed by 0 bases and 7 bases, with 5 bases remaining between them. Per germline, CDR1 SGHRS and CDR2 YFSETQ. The CDR3 runs to 11 residues. CDR3 nucleotide sequence: TGCGCCAGCAGCTTGGAGGGGGAGCAGTACTTC. Protein sequence: CASSLEGEQYF. Full variable domain (missing parts from reference TRBV5-1 and TRBJ2-7): KAGVTQTPRYLIKTRGQQVTLSCSPISGHRSVSWYQQTPGQGLQFLFEYFSETQRNKGNFPGRFSGRQFSNSRSEMNVSTLELGDSALYLCASSLEGEQYFGPGTRLTVT.

In this sample, this clone turned up once. This rearrangement joins TRBV24-1 to TRBJ1-1; 7 nucleotides line up with TRBD1. With V trimmed by 2 bases and J by 1 base, 3 bases remained unmatched. From germline, CDR1 is KGHDR and CDR2 SFDVKD. The CDR3 has 15 residues. Here the CDR3 DNA reads TGTGCCACCAGTGATTCAACAGGGGCGAACACTGAAGCTTTCTTT. Its translation: CATSDSTGANTEAFF.

The rearrangement uses TRBV12-3 or TRBV12-4 and TRBJ2-7, with 8 bases matching TRBD2. Germline trimming cut 8 bases from V and 7 bases from J; bases unmatched to any gene: 10. This CDR3 region has 13 residues. CDR3 DNA: TGTGCCAGCGGGCGGGGGGCCCGCCCGGAGCAGTACTTC. Translation: CASGRGARPEQYF.

This clone occurred once. V and J are TRBV28 and TRBJ2-3; 9 nucleotides align to TRBD2. The CDR3 has 13 residues. Germline CDR1 and CDR2: MDHEN and SYDVKM. Trimming took 5 bases from V and 10 from J; bases not matched to a gene: 7. CDR3 DNA sequence: TGTGCCAGCAGTCCCTCGGCTAGCGGGGCGCAGTATTTT. Translating gives CASSPSASGAQYF.

The V and J genes are TRBV5-4 and TRBJ2-1; 9 bases line up with TRBD1. The CDR3 is 15 residues long. V dropped 0 bases and J dropped 9; count of bases not matched to a gene: 7. CDR1 is SGHNT and CDR2 is YYREEE in the germline V gene (reference sequence). The CDR3 protein is CASSLDVDRGGEQFF. The CDR3, as DNA: TGTGCCAGCAGCTTGGATGTGGACAGGGGAGGTGAGCAGTTCTTC.

The V and J genes are TRBV25-1 and TRBJ1-1, with unresolved D. This CDR3 contains 13 residues. V was cut by 6 bases and J by 4 bases, with 12 bases left in between. Germline assignment: CDR1 MGHDK and CDR2 SYGVNS. CDR3 nucleotides: TGTGCCAGCAGATACGGGTTAGGCACTGAAGCTTTCTTT. Translation gives CASRYGLGTEAFF.

The V and J genes are TRBV28 and TRBJ2-1; TRBD2 matches 8 bases. The CDR3 sequence is 17 residues long. Trimming at V came to 6 bases and at J to 3 bases, leaving 13 bases not matched to a gene. CDR1 is MDHEN, CDR2 SYDVKM, per germline. The CDR3 loop is CASRDEAGAAGYNEQFF. The CDR3 bases are TGTGCCAGCAGGGACGAAGCGGGAGCTGCTGGCTACAATGAGCAGTTCTTC. Full variable domain (rest looked up from reference TRBV28 and TRBJ2-1): DVKVTQSSRYLVKRTGEKVFLECVQDMDHENMFWYRQDPGLGLRLIYFSYDVKMKEKGDIPEGYSVSREKKERFSLILESASTNQTSMYLCASRDEAGAAGYNEQFFGPGTRLTVL.

This clone was counted a single time. As DNA, the CDR3 is TGTGCCAGCAGTTACCAGCGGTCCTCCTACGAGCAGTACTTC. Translation gives CASSYQRSSYEQYF. This rearrangement joins TRBV6-5 to TRBJ2-7, with a weak D call TRBD2 (5 bases). The germline gives CDR1 MNHEY, CDR2 SVGAGI. The V end was cut by 2 bases, the J end by 0 bases, with 8 bases between. The CDR3 has 14 residues.

The gene calls are TRBV6-6 and TRBJ2-1; 14 nucleotides align to TRBD2. After removal of 5 bases from V and 6 bases from J, the junction contained 6 bases not matched to a gene. The germline CDR1 and CDR2 sequences are MNHNY and SVGAGI (reference sequence). This CDR3 comprises 16 residues. The CDR3 region is CASSGGTSGRGNEQFF. In DNA, the CDR3 is TGTGCCAGCAGTGGGGGGACTAGCGGGAGAGGCAATGAGCAGTTCTTC.